One sample yielded the 14 T cell receptor beta chains listed below, sequenced in a study of OX40 agonist ivuxolimab in advanced cancers. The method was immunoSEQ multiplex PCR; TCRdb's version includes in-frame clones alone and lacks a portion of them. In the table there are more than 95,000 clones, under 95% of which are singletons. The material was CD4+ or CD8+ T cells sorted from blood, obtained in a trial of the OX40 agonist ivuxolimab. The receptor set was obtained from an adult with an advanced solid tumor such as melanoma, head and neck, liver or kidney cancer.

The gene calls are TRBV11-2 and TRBJ2-1; D is ambiguous. V dropped 2 bases and J dropped 2 bases, with 10 bases sitting between them. The CDR3 is 15 amino acids. Germline V CDR1 and CDR2: SGHAT, FQNNGV. CDR3 nucleotide sequence: TGTGCCAGCAGCTTAACGGTAGGTGCCTACAATGAGCAGTTCTTC. Translated, it gives CASSLTVGAYNEQFF.

This chain links TRBV19 with TRBJ2-1, with 10 bases identical to TRBD2. Germline CDR1 and CDR2: LNHDA and SQIVND (reference sequence). The length of the CDR3 is 16 residues. Trimming took 6 bases from V and 2 from J; bases not matched to a gene: 7. The CDR3 is CASSFTSGVPYNEQFF. As DNA, the CDR3 is TGTGCCAGTAGCTTCACTAGCGGGGTGCCCTACAATGAGCAGTTCTTC.

This clone was found once. This sequence joins TRBV11-3 and TRBJ2-2, with D tentatively TRBD2 (6 bases). Germline V gene sequence: CDR1 SGHNT, CDR2 YENEEA. This CDR3 is built from 15 residues. Trimming shortened V by 5 bases and J by 6 bases, and 16 bases separated the two germline ends. CDR3 residues: CASSARLGFPGELFF. CDR3 DNA: TGTGCCAGCAGCGCGAGACTAGGCTTTCCCGGGGAGCTGTTTTTT.

The chain carries TRBV4-1 and TRBJ2-1; the D call may be TRBD1 or TRBD2 (5 bases each). The CDR3 consists of 17 residues. The V gene lost 0 bases and the J gene lost 1 base, with 13 bases spanning the gap. Germline-derived CDR1 and CDR2 are MGHRA and YSYEKL. This CDR3 reads CASSQDGVRGSYNEQFF. DNA for the CDR3: TGCGCCAGCAGCCAAGATGGCGTGAGGGGTTCCTACAATGAGCAGTTCTTC.

The chain joins TRBV5-1 to TRBJ2-5; no definite D call. The CDR3 is 14 residues long. Germline lookup yields CDR1 SGHRS and CDR2 YFSETQ. The ends were cut back, 0 bases at V and 6 bases at J, with 12 bases in the middle. CDR3 residues: CASSLDLATKTQYF. The CDR3 DNA follows: TGCGCCAGCAGCTTGGATTTAGCCACGAAGACCCAGTACTTC. Variable domain in full (rest from reference TRBV5-1 and TRBJ2-5): KAGVTQTPRYLIKTRGQQVTLSCSPISGHRSVSWYQQTPGQGLQFLFEYFSETQRNKGNFPGRFSGRQFSNSRSEMNVSTLELGDSALYLCASSLDLATKTQYFGPGTRLLVL.

The chain employs TRBV2 and TRBJ2-5, with D possibly being TRBD1 or TRBD2 (6 bases each). The tail of the sequence fits TRBJ2-7 better, so the J call may be wrong. The CDR3 length is 14 residues. Germline V gene data show CDR1 as SNHLY and CDR2 as FYNNEI. CDR3 nucleotides: TGTGCCATCCCAGGGAGAGGGGGGTCCTACGAGCAGTACTTC. The encoded protein is CAIPGRGGSYEQYF.

The chain combines TRBV7-9 with TRBJ2-7; TRBD2 matches 7 bases. CDR3 length: 16 residues. In germline, CDR1 is SEHNR, CDR2 FQNEAQ (reference sequence). Trimming at V came to 1 base and at J to 6 bases, leaving 12 bases not matched to a gene. CDR3 residues: CASSLVRLAVYAEQYF. Here the CDR3 DNA reads TGTGCCAGCAGCTTAGTGCGACTAGCAGTCTACGCCGAGCAGTACTTC.

For this clone: Other DNA sequences in this specimen translate into the identical CDR3. The chain recombines TRBV2 with TRBJ1-1; no definite D call. V was trimmed by 6 bases and J by 4 bases, leaving 6 bases between them. Per germline, CDR1 SNHLY and CDR2 FYNNEI. The CDR3 is made up of 11 amino acids. The CDR3 is CASRDFTEAFF. The CDR3 DNA reads as TGTGCCAGCAGGGACTTCACTGAAGCTTTCTTT.

This chain connects TRBV6-1 to TRBJ1-4; 7 bases are shared with TRBD1. There are 15 residues in the CDR3. V shed 4 bases, J shed 2 bases, and the junction held 4 bases outside the gene matches. From germline, CDR1 is MNHNS and CDR2 SASEGT. The chain's CDR3 is CASSGVTGTNEKLFF. The CDR3, as DNA: TGTGCCAGCAGTGGTGTGACAGGGACTAATGAAAAACTGTTTTTT.

V usage is TRBV25-1 and J usage is TRBJ1-1; no clear D gene. With 4 bases removed from V and 1 base from J, the gap between germline ends came to 10 bases. Germline loops: CDR1 MGHDK, CDR2 SYGVNS. CDR3 length equals 14 residues. CDR3 coding DNA: TGTGCCAGCAGTGGGCGTCTAAAGAACACTGAAGCTTTCTTT. It translates to CASSGRLKNTEAFF.

The chain employs TRBV13 and TRBJ1-4; 7 bases are a match to TRBD1. Germline assignment: CDR1 PRHDT and CDR2 FYEKMQ (reference sequence). This CDR3 spans 15 amino acids. Losses at the gene ends were 5 bases for V and 4 bases for J; bases not matched to a gene: 7. As DNA, the CDR3 is TGTGCCAGCAGCCTGGAAAGGGGGCGTAATGAAAAACTGTTTTTT. This translates into CASSLERGRNEKLFF.

The CDR3 here is CASSQEAIWNTEAFF. The CDR3, as DNA: TGTGCCAGCAGCCAAGAAGCGATTTGGAACACTGAAGCTTTCTTT. The chain carries TRBV14 and TRBJ1-1; no clear D. The CDR3 runs to 15 residues. CDR1 is SGHDN and CDR2 is FVKESK in the germline V gene. V lost 0 bases and J 1 base, leaving 9 bases between the germline ends.

The gene calls are TRBV19 and TRBJ1-2; 7 bases align to TRBD1. This CDR3 spans 13 amino acids. V shed 7 bases, J shed 2 bases, and the junction held 4 bases outside the gene matches. Germline V gene lookup returns CDR1 LNHDA and CDR2 SQIVND (reference sequence). The CDR3 DNA is TGTGCCAGTACCCCACAGGGGAACTATGGCTACACCTTC. Translating it yields CASTPQGNYGYTF.

This chain joins TRBV29-1 and TRBJ1-5, with D perhaps TRBD1 (5 bases). Per germline, CDR1 SQVTM and CDR2 ANQGSEA. Trimming took off 6 bases at V and 7 bases at J, with 13 bases between the two ends. The CDR3 consists of 12 residues. This chain's CDR3 is CSVPMGDQPQHF. Written as DNA, the CDR3 is TGCAGCGTCCCTATGGGGGACCAGCCCCAGCATTTT.